A selection of T cell receptor beta chains follows, all from one sample in a study of immune heterogeneity within non-small cell lung tumors. MiXCR, run by TCRdb on the multiplex PCR reads, gives a single entry per CDR3 protein. Of over 10,000 distinct CDR3 sequences in the sample, about 22% were seen once. Sequenced material: lung tumor tissue. All receptors derive from a man between 60 and 75 years old with non-small cell lung cancer. Each CDR3 is given with its conserved first and last residue. The D gene is left open where the match is weak. For some rows the clone size is stated as once, few or many, or as a class when expanded; others skip it.

clone size: once
V gene: TRBV28
D gene: -
CDR3 length: 13
J gene: TRBJ1-1
CDR3 protein: CASSFPRDSISFF
CDR3 DNA: TGTGCCAGCAGTTTTCCCCGGGACTCAATCTCTTTCTTT

clone size: medium-sized
V gene: TRBV20-1
D gene: -
CDR3 length: 15
J gene: TRBJ1-4
CDR3 protein: CSARGFGSPNEKLFF
CDR3 DNA: TGCAGTGCTAGAGGGTTTGGCTCTCCTAATGAAAAACTGTTTTTT

clone size: many
V gene: TRBV16
D gene: -
CDR3 length: 17
J gene: TRBJ2-7
CDR3 protein: CASSPSNVTARIYEQYF
CDR3 DNA: TGTGCCAGCAGCCCTTCTAATGTTACAGCAAGAATCTACGAGCAGTACTTC

clone size: medium-sized
V gene: TRBV27
D gene: TRBD1
CDR3 length: 14
J gene: TRBJ1-6
CDR3 protein: CASSPWTGRSPLHF
CDR3 DNA: TGTGCCAGCAGTCCGTGGACAGGGCGGTCACCCCTCCACTTT

clone size: medium-sized
V gene: TRBV6-1
D gene: TRBD1
CDR3 length: 15
J gene: TRBJ1-2
CDR3 protein: CASSPDRGFGFGYTF
CDR3 DNA: TGTGCCAGCAGCCCGGACAGGGGGTTCGGTTTTGGCTACACCTTC

clone size: few
V gene: TRBV18
D gene: -
CDR3 length: 15
J gene: TRBJ1-2
CDR3 protein: CAISPAGGEGGGYTF
CDR3 DNA: TGTGCCATCTCACCCGCCGGAGGGGAAGGAGGTGGCTACACCTTC

clone size: -
V gene: TRBV6-5
D gene: TRBD1
CDR3 length: 15
J gene: TRBJ1-4
CDR3 protein: CASSIQGADHRKLFF
CDR3 DNA: TGTGCCAGCAGTATACAGGGGGCGGATCATCGAAAACTGTTTTTT

clone size: -
V gene: TRBV5-1
D gene: TRBD2
CDR3 length: 15
J gene: TRBJ2-1
CDR3 protein: CASSRSGTSYNEQFF
CDR3 DNA: TGCGCCAGCAGCCGGAGCGGGACCTCCTACAATGAGCAGTTCTTC

clone size: -
V gene: TRBV9
D gene: -
CDR3 length: 11
J gene: TRBJ2-1
CDR3 protein: CASSGADEQFF
CDR3 DNA: TGTGCCAGCAGCGGCGCCGACGAGCAGTTCTTC

clone size: -
V gene: TRBV28
D gene: TRBD1
CDR3 length: 14
J gene: TRBJ1-1
CDR3 protein: CASSTTGVATEAFF
CDR3 DNA: TGTGCCAGCAGTACAACAGGGGTCGCCACTGAAGCTTTCTTT

clone size: medium-sized
V gene: TRBV6-1
D gene: TRBD1
CDR3 length: 14
J gene: TRBJ2-5
CDR3 protein: CASSPGQGRETQYF
CDR3 DNA: TGTGCCAGCAGCCCAGGACAGGGGCGAGAGACCCAGTACTTC

clone size: -
V gene: TRBV14
D gene: -
CDR3 length: 17
J gene: TRBJ2-3
CDR3 protein: CASSQNPGQTSTDTQYF
CDR3 DNA: TGTGCCAGCAGCCAAAACCCCGGGCAGACAAGCACAGATACGCAGTATTTT

clone size: few
V gene: TRBV7-2
D gene: -
CDR3 length: 17
J gene: TRBJ1-1
CDR3 protein: CASSLTGAKGMNTEAFF
CDR3 DNA: TGTGCCAGCAGCTTAACTGGGGCGAAGGGAATGAACACTGAAGCTTTCTTT

clone size: medium-sized
V gene: TRBV12-3/TRBV12-4
D gene: -
CDR3 length: 14
J gene: TRBJ2-7
CDR3 protein: CASSILVGLYEQYF
CDR3 DNA: TGTGCCAGCAGTATATTAGTCGGTCTATACGAGCAGTACTTC

clone size: -
V gene: TRBV30
D gene: TRBD1
CDR3 length: 15
J gene: TRBJ2-7
CDR3 protein: CAWSVRDRGGYEQYF
CDR3 DNA: TGTGCCTGGAGTGTACGTGACAGGGGGGGCTACGAGCAGTACTTC

clone size: few
V gene: TRBV7-9
D gene: TRBD2
CDR3 length: 16
J gene: TRBJ2-7
CDR3 protein: CASSSRTTGGSYEQYF
CDR3 DNA: TGTGCCAGCAGCTCCCGGACGACGGGGGGTTCCTACGAGCAGTACTTC

clone size: many
V gene: TRBV9
D gene: -
CDR3 length: 15
J gene: TRBJ2-7
CDR3 protein: CASSVSAGYSYEQYF
CDR3 DNA: TGTGCCAGCAGCGTATCCGCGGGTTACTCCTACGAGCAGTACTTC

clone size: few
V gene: TRBV11-2
D gene: TRBD1
CDR3 length: 15
J gene: TRBJ1-2
CDR3 protein: CASSQNRGAGYGYTF
CDR3 DNA: TGTGCCAGCAGCCAAAACAGGGGAGCTGGCTATGGCTACACCTTC

clone size: medium-sized
V gene: TRBV20-1
D gene: -
CDR3 length: 11
J gene: TRBJ2-3
CDR3 protein: CSASFRDTQYF
CDR3 DNA: TGCAGTGCTAGTTTCCGGGATACGCAGTATTTT

clone size: -
V gene: TRBV5-5
D gene: TRBD1
CDR3 length: 15
J gene: TRBJ1-4
CDR3 protein: CASSGQGRGSEKLFF
CDR3 DNA: TGTGCCAGCAGCGGACAGGGAAGGGGATCCGAAAAACTGTTTTTT

clone size: few
V gene: TRBV5-1
D gene: TRBD1
CDR3 length: 14
J gene: TRBJ1-1
CDR3 protein: CASREDRERTEAFF
CDR3 DNA: TGCGCCAGCAGAGAGGACAGGGAAAGAACTGAAGCTTTCTTT

clone size: few
V gene: TRBV11-2
D gene: TRBD2
CDR3 length: 15
J gene: TRBJ2-1
CDR3 protein: CASSSYSGRANEQFF
CDR3 DNA: TGTGCCAGCAGCTCCTATAGCGGGAGGGCCAATGAGCAGTTCTTC

clone size: few
V gene: TRBV6-6
D gene: -
CDR3 length: 13
J gene: TRBJ1-1
CDR3 protein: CASSYSEGAEAFF
CDR3 DNA: TGTGCCAGCAGTTACTCAGAGGGCGCTGAAGCTTTCTTT

clone size: few
V gene: TRBV6-2/TRBV6-3
D gene: -
CDR3 length: 15
J gene: TRBJ1-1
CDR3 protein: CASGGSYGRNTEAFF
CDR3 DNA: TGTGCCAGCGGTGGGTCCTATGGACGGAACACTGAAGCTTTCTTT

clone size: few
V gene: TRBV11-3
D gene: TRBD2
CDR3 length: 16
J gene: TRBJ2-1
CDR3 protein: CASSFNSGSSYNEQFF
CDR3 DNA: TGTGCCAGCAGCTTCAACAGCGGGAGCTCCTACAATGAGCAGTTCTTC

clone size: -
V gene: TRBV20-1
D gene: -
CDR3 length: 13
J gene: TRBJ2-2
CDR3 protein: CSARKQNTGELFF
CDR3 DNA: TGCAGTGCCCGTAAACAGAACACCGGGGAGCTGTTTTTT

clone size: many
V gene: TRBV6-5
D gene: -
CDR3 length: 15
J gene: TRBJ1-1
CDR3 protein: CASSYSGDLGTEAFF
CDR3 DNA: TGTGCCAGCAGTTACTCGGGGGATTTGGGCACTGAAGCTTTCTTT

clone size: -
V gene: TRBV7-8
D gene: TRBD1
CDR3 length: 15
J gene: TRBJ1-1
CDR3 protein: CASSLTGGRNTEAFF
CDR3 DNA: TGTGCCAGCAGCCTGACAGGGGGCAGGAACACTGAAGCTTTCTTT

clone size: medium-sized
V gene: TRBV2
D gene: TRBD2
CDR3 length: 13
J gene: TRBJ2-2
CDR3 protein: CASKSREVGELFF
CDR3 DNA: TGTGCCAGCAAGTCCCGGGAGGTCGGGGAGCTGTTTTTT

clone size: many
V gene: TRBV5-1
D gene: -
CDR3 length: 15
J gene: TRBJ1-4
CDR3 protein: CASSPVPGSNEKLFF
CDR3 DNA: TGCGCCAGCAGCCCGGTTCCGGGATCTAATGAAAAACTGTTTTTT

clone size: few
V gene: TRBV20-1
D gene: -
CDR3 length: 14
J gene: TRBJ1-6
CDR3 protein: CSAKEGSENSPLHF
CDR3 DNA: TGCAGTGCCAAGGAAGGTTCCGAGAATTCACCCCTCCACTTT

clone size: few
V gene: TRBV6-1
D gene: -
CDR3 length: 13
J gene: TRBJ2-2
CDR3 protein: CASSFRQTGELFF
CDR3 DNA: TGTGCCAGCAGTTTCCGACAGACCGGGGAGCTGTTTTTT

clone size: few
V gene: TRBV5-6
D gene: TRBD1
CDR3 length: 14
J gene: TRBJ2-7
CDR3 protein: CASSLVGQTYEQYF
CDR3 DNA: TGTGCCAGCAGCTTGGTGGGACAGACCTACGAGCAGTACTTC

clone size: many
V gene: TRBV28
D gene: TRBD1
CDR3 length: 16
J gene: TRBJ1-5
CDR3 protein: CASSVQGSGGNQPQHF
CDR3 DNA: TGTGCCAGCAGTGTACAGGGGAGTGGGGGCAATCAGCCCCAGCATTTT

clone size: -
V gene: TRBV25-1
D gene: -
CDR3 length: 15
J gene: TRBJ1-1
CDR3 protein: CASSGAWVLPTEAFF
CDR3 DNA: TGTGCCAGCAGTGGTGCCTGGGTTTTACCCACTGAAGCTTTCTTT

clone size: -
V gene: TRBV12-3/TRBV12-4
D gene: -
CDR3 length: 11
J gene: TRBJ1-1
CDR3 protein: CASSFSTEAFF
CDR3 DNA: TGTGCCAGCAGTTTCAGCACTGAAGCTTTCTTT

clone size: few
V gene: TRBV6-1
D gene: -
CDR3 length: 14
J gene: TRBJ2-5
CDR3 protein: CASSSAGVEETQYF
CDR3 DNA: TGTGCCAGCAGTTCGGCAGGGGTTGAAGAGACCCAGTACTTC

clone size: -
V gene: TRBV7-9
D gene: -
CDR3 length: 12
J gene: TRBJ2-1
CDR3 protein: CASSLGRNEQFF
CDR3 DNA: TGTGCCAGCAGCTTAGGGCGGAATGAGCAGTTCTTC

clone size: few
V gene: TRBV6-1
D gene: -
CDR3 length: 14
J gene: TRBJ2-3
CDR3 protein: CASSPRGSTDTQYF
CDR3 DNA: TGTGCCAGCAGTCCCCGGGGTAGCACAGATACGCAGTATTTT

clone size: medium-sized
V gene: TRBV4-1
D gene: TRBD2
CDR3 length: 16
J gene: TRBJ2-2
CDR3 protein: CASSLGLAEYTGELFF
CDR3 DNA: TGCGCCAGCAGCCTTGGACTAGCGGAGTACACCGGGGAGCTGTTTTTT

clone size: medium-sized
V gene: TRBV12-3/TRBV12-4
D gene: -
CDR3 length: 13
J gene: TRBJ1-1
CDR3 protein: CASSLAYGTEAFF
CDR3 DNA: TGTGCCAGCAGTTTAGCGTACGGGACTGAAGCTTTCTTT

clone size: few
V gene: TRBV6-1
D gene: -
CDR3 length: 12
J gene: TRBJ2-3
CDR3 protein: CASSGNKDTQYF
CDR3 DNA: TGTGCCAGCAGTGGGAATAAAGATACGCAGTATTTT

clone size: medium-sized
V gene: TRBV19
D gene: -
CDR3 length: 14
J gene: TRBJ1-6
CDR3 protein: CASSPRQPHSPLHF
CDR3 DNA: TGTGCCAGTAGTCCTAGACAGCCTCATTCACCCCTCCACTTT

clone size: few
V gene: TRBV6-5
D gene: -
CDR3 length: 14
J gene: TRBJ1-1
CDR3 protein: CASSYFGSDTEAFF
CDR3 DNA: TGTGCCAGCAGTTACTTTGGTTCGGACACTGAAGCTTTCTTT

clone size: few
V gene: TRBV5-1
D gene: TRBD1
CDR3 length: 14
J gene: TRBJ2-3
CDR3 protein: CASSSGTGVHTQYF
CDR3 DNA: TGCGCCAGCAGCTCCGGGACAGGGGTACATACGCAGTATTTT

clone size: many
V gene: TRBV20-1
D gene: TRBD1
CDR3 length: 12
J gene: TRBJ2-7
CDR3 protein: CSARGQGEEQYF
CDR3 DNA: TGCAGTGCTAGGGGACAGGGGGAAGAGCAGTACTTC

clone size: few
V gene: TRBV18
D gene: -
CDR3 length: 15
J gene: TRBJ1-2
CDR3 protein: CASSPNRGIEYGYTF
CDR3 DNA: TGTGCCAGCTCACCAAATCGGGGAATCGAGTATGGCTACACCTTC

clone size: large
V gene: TRBV4-1
D gene: TRBD1
CDR3 length: 14
J gene: TRBJ2-7
CDR3 protein: CASSHYDRGGEQYF
CDR3 DNA: TGCGCCAGCAGCCACTACGACAGGGGTGGCGAGCAGTACTTC

clone size: -
V gene: TRBV6-2/TRBV6-3
D gene: -
CDR3 length: 19
J gene: TRBJ1-1
CDR3 protein: CASSPKWTARSGRSTEAFF
CDR3 DNA: TGTGCCAGCAGCCCTAAATGGACGGCCCGGTCGGGACGCAGCACTGAAGCTTTCTTT

clone size: -
V gene: TRBV19
D gene: TRBD1
CDR3 length: 14
J gene: TRBJ2-7
CDR3 protein: CASSRGQGTYEQYF
CDR3 DNA: TGTGCCAGTAGTAGAGGACAGGGTACTTACGAGCAGTACTTC

clone size: medium-sized
V gene: TRBV6-1
D gene: -
CDR3 length: 14
J gene: TRBJ2-7
CDR3 protein: CASTKRTGDYEQYF
CDR3 DNA: TGTGCCAGCACCAAGCGGACGGGAGACTACGAGCAGTACTTC

clone size: medium-sized
V gene: TRBV7-9
D gene: -
CDR3 length: 14
J gene: TRBJ1-6
CDR3 protein: CASSLGQVNSPLHF
CDR3 DNA: TGTGCCAGCAGCTTAGGACAGGTCAATTCACCCCTCCACTTT

clone size: few
V gene: TRBV19
D gene: -
CDR3 length: 13
J gene: TRBJ2-3
CDR3 protein: CASTFAQADTQYF
CDR3 DNA: TGTGCCAGTACGTTTGCTCAGGCAGATACGCAGTATTTT

clone size: -
V gene: TRBV6-1
D gene: -
CDR3 length: 13
J gene: TRBJ2-5
CDR3 protein: CASGGEIQETQYF
CDR3 DNA: TGTGCCAGCGGGGGAGAGATCCAAGAGACCCAGTACTTC

clone size: -
V gene: TRBV10-2
D gene: -
CDR3 length: 15
J gene: TRBJ2-2
CDR3 protein: CASSEGGTNTGELFF
CDR3 DNA: TGCGCCAGCAGTGAAGGCGGGACCAACACCGGGGAGCTGTTTTTT